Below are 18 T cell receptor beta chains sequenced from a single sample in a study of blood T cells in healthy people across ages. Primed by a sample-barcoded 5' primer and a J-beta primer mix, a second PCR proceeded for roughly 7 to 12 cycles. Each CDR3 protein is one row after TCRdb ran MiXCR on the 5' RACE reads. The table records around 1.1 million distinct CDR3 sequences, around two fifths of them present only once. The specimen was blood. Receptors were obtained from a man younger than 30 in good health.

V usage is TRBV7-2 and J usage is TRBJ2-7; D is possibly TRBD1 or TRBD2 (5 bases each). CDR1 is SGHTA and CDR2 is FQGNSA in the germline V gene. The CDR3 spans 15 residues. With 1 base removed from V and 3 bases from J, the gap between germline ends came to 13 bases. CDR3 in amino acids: CASSLGGTESYEQYF. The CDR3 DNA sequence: TGTGCCAGCAGCTTAGGGGGGACGGAAAGCTACGAGCAGTACTTC.

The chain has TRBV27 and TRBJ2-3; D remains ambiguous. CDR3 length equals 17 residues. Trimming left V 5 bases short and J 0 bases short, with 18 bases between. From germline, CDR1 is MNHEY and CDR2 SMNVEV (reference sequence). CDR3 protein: CASSTRRQGNSTDTQYF. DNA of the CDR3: TGTGCCAGCAGTACTCGACGACAAGGCAACAGCACAGATACGCAGTATTTT.

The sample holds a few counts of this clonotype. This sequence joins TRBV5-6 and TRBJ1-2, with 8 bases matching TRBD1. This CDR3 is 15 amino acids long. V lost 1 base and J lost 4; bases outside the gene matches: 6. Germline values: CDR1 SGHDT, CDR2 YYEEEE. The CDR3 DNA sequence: TGTGCCAGCAGCTTGTGGCAGGGGGCTCCCTATGGCTACACCTTC. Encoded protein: CASSLWQGAPYGYTF.

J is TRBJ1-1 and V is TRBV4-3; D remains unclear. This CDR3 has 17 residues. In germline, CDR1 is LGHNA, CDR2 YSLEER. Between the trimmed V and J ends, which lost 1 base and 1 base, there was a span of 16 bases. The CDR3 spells CASSQAPEWAGNTEAFF. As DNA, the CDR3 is TGCGCCAGCAGCCAAGCACCGGAGTGGGCAGGGAACACTGAAGCTTTCTTT.

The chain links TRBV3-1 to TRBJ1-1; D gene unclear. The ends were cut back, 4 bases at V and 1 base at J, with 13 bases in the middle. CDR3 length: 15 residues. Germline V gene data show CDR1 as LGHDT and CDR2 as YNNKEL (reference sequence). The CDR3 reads CASSPTPEQNTEAFF. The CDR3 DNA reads TGTGCCAGCAGCCCCACGCCAGAGCAGAACACTGAAGCTTTCTTT.

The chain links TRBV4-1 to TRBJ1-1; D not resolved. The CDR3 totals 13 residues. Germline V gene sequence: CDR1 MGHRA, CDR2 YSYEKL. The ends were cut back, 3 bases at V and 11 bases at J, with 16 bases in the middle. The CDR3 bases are TGCGCCAGCAGCCATTCTTCCGGCCCTCGGGCTTTCTTT. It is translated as CASSHSSGPRAFF.

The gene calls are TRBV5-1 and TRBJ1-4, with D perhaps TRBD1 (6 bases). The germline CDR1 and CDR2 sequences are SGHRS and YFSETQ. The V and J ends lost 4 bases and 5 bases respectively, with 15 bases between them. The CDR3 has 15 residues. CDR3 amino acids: CASSLGTFRNEKLFF. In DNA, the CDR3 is TGCGCCAGCAGCCTCGGGACATTTCGGAATGAAAAACTGTTTTTT.

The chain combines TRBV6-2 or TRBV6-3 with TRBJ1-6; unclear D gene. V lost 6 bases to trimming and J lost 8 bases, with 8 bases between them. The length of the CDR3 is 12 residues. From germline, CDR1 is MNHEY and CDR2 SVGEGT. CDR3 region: CASSTRDSPLHF. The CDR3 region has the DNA TGTGCCAGCAGCACTAGAGATTCACCCCTCCACTTT.

For the CDR3, the DNA is TGTGCCAGCAGTTTGGACAATTTCTACGAGCAGTACTTC. Its translation is CASSLDNFYEQYF. This chain uses TRBV12-3 or TRBV12-4 with TRBJ2-7; a weak D match, TRBD1 (5 bases). Trimming took 3 bases from V and 3 from J, leaving 9 bases between them. The CDR3 has 13 amino acids.

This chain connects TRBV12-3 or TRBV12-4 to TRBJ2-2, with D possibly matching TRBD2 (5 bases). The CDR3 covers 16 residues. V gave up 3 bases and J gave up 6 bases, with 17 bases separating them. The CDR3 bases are TGTGCCAGCAGTTTTGATAACCGGGGAGAAGCCGGGGAGCTGTTTTTT. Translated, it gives CASSFDNRGEAGELFF.

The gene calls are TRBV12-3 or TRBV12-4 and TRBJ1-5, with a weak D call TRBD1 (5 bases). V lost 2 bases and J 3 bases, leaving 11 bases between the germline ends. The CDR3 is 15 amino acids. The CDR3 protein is CASSLSGTFNQPQHF. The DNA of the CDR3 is TGTGCCAGCAGTTTATCGGGGACTTTCAATCAGCCCCAGCATTTT.

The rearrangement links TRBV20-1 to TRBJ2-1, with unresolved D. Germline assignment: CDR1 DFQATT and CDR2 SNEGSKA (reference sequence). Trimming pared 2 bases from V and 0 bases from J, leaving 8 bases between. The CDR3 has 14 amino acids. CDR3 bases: TGCAGTGCTAGACGCGTGGACTCCTACAATGAGCAGTTCTTC. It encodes CSARRVDSYNEQFF.

The CDR3 here is CASSQDNAGGLQETQYF. In DNA form, the CDR3 reads TGTGCCAGCAGCCAAGATAATGCGGGGGGACTTCAAGAGACCCAGTACTTC. The chain employs TRBV4-2 and TRBJ2-5; TRBD2 matches 8 bases. Trimming at V came to 0 bases and at J to 2 bases, leaving 8 bases not matched to a gene. Germline CDR1 and CDR2: LGHNA and YNFKEQ. The CDR3 extends over 17 amino acids.

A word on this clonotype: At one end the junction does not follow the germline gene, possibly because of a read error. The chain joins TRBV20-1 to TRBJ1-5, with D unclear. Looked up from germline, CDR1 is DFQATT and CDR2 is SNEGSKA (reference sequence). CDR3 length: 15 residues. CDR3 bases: TGCAGTGCTAGAGATTCCCCGGGTAGCAAGCAGCCCCAGCATTTT. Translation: CSARDSPGSKQPQHF.

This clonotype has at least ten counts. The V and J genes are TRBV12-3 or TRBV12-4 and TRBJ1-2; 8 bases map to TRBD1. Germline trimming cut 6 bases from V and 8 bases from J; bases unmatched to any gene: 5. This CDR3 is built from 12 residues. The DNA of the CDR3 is TGTGCCAGCAGCCCCACAGGGGGGGGCTACACCTTC. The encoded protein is CASSPTGGGYTF.

The CDR3, as DNA: TGCAGTGCTGGTAGAATGGGAGGCATGACAACTAATGAAAAACTGTTTTTT. It yields the protein CSAGRMGGMTTNEKLFF. The gene calls are TRBV20-1 and TRBJ1-4; no clear D. V lost 5 bases and J 0 bases, leaving 19 bases between the germline ends. The CDR3 spans 17 residues. Germline V gene data show CDR1 as DFQATT and CDR2 as SNEGSKA (reference sequence).

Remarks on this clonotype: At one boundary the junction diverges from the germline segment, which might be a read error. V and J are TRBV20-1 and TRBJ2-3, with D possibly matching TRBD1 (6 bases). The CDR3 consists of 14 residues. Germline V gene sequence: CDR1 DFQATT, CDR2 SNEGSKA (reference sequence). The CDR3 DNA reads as TGCAGTGCCAGAGCACAGGGCGGCACAGATACGCAGTATTTT. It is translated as CSARAQGGTDTQYF.

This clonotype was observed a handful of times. CDR3 in amino acids: CASSYERGIYNEQFF. The DNA for the CDR3 is TGTGCCAGCAGTTACGAGAGGGGGATCTACAATGAGCAGTTCTTC. V is TRBV6-2 or TRBV6-3 and J is TRBJ2-1, with a weak D call TRBD1 (6 bases). The germline CDR1 and CDR2 sequences are MNHEY and SVGEGT. Trimming shortened V by 2 bases and J by 3 bases, and 11 bases separated the two germline ends. This CDR3 contains 15 residues.